The clone carrying this T cell receptor (beta chain) was seen more than once but under ten times. The antigen is not known. J was trimmed by 8 bases and V by 3 bases; bases with no gene match: 8. The CDR3 consists of 14 residues. Per the germline V gene, CDR1 is SQVTM and CDR2 is ANQGSEA. The sample originates from a study of identical twins. Unique molecular identifiers were in the cDNA, with template-switch universal primer binding. A single record per CDR3 protein comes from TCRdb applying MiXCR to the 5' RACE reads. The data show hundreds of thousands of distinct CDR3 sequences, 21% seen once. Findings and limits, study-wide: Twins shared out-of-frame alpha sequences with excess low generation probability. Monozygotic twins shared more out-of-frame TCR alpha than recombination models predicted.

The same data also went into a second study, on T cells expressing NK-cell markers. From that report: Specificity for HCMV among expanded NKG2C+ T cell clones was not established.

What was sequenced was PBMCs. The clonotype originates from a woman aged 18-29 years in good health. This chain joins TRBV29-1 and TRBJ2-1; 9 bases agree with TRBD2. For the CDR3, the DNA is TGCAGCGTTGACGTTAGCGGGAGTCACGATGAGCAGTTCTTC. Its protein product is CSVDVSGSHDEQFF.